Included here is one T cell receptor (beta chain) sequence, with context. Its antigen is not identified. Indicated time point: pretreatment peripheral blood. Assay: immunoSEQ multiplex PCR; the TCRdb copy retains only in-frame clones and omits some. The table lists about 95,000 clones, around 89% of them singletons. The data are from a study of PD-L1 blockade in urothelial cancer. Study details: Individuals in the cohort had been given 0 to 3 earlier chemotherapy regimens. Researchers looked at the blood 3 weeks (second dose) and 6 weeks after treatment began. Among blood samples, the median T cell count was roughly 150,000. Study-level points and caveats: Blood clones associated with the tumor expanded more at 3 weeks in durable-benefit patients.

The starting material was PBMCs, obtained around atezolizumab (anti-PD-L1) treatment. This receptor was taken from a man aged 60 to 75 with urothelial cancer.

The CDR3 DNA is TGTGCCTTTACCTTGTGGCGGGGGGTCAATGAGCAGTTCTTC. Residues: CAFTLWRGVNEQFF. The V gene is TRBV30, the J gene TRBJ2-1; 8 bases line up with TRBD2. The CDR3 loop spans 14 amino acids. The trim removed 7 bases at V and 6 bases at J, leaving 11 bases unmatched. The V gene's germline CDR1 is GTSNPN and CDR2 SVGIG (reference sequence).